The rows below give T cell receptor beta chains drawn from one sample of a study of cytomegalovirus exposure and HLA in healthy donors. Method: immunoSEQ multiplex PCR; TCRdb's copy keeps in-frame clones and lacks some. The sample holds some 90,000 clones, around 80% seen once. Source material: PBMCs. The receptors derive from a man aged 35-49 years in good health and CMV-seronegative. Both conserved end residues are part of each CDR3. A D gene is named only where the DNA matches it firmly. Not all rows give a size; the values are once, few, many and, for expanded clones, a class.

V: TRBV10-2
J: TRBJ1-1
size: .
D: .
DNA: TGCGCCAGCAGTGGGTTTTATGGCGGAAACACTGAAGCTTTCTTT
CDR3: CASSGFYGGNTEAFF

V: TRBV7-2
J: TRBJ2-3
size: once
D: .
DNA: TGTGCCAGCAGCTTAGCCGGGTGGGCAGATACGCAGTATTTT
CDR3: CASSLAGWADTQYF

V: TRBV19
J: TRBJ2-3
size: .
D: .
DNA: TGTGCCAGTAGTGACCTGACAGGCTCTTACACAGATACGCAGTATTTT
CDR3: CASSDLTGSYTDTQYF

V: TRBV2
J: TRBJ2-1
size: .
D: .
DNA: TGTGCCAGCAGGTCCCGGACTTCAACCTCCAATGAGCAGTTCTTC
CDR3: CASRSRTSTSNEQFF

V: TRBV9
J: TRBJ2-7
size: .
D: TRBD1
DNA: TGTGCCAGCAGCGTAGCCTCGGGACAGGACTACGAGCAGTACTTC
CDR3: CASSVASGQDYEQYF

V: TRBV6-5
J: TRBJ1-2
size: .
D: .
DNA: TGTGCCAGCAGTCTAAACGGGAACTATGGCTACACCTTC
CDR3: CASSLNGNYGYTF

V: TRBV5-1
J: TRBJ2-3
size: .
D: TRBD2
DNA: TGCGCCAGCAGCTCCGTGGGCGGGGGAAGCACAGATACGCAGTATTTT
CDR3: CASSSVGGGSTDTQYF

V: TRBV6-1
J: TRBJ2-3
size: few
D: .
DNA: TGTGCCAGCAGTGAACGAGCAGGAGGGACCGCAGATACGCAGTATTTT
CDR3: CASSERAGGTADTQYF

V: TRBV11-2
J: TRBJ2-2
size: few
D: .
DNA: TGTGCCAGCAGCTGGCCCGTCACGAACACCGGGGAGCTGTTTTTT
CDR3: CASSWPVTNTGELFF

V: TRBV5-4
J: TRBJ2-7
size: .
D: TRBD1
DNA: TGTGCCAGCAGCCCGAGGGGACAGGGGGCCTACGAGCAGTACTTC
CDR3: CASSPRGQGAYEQYF

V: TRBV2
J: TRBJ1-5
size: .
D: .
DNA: TGTGCCAGCAGGCTAGATAGCAATCAGCCCCAGCATTTT
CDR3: CASRLDSNQPQHF

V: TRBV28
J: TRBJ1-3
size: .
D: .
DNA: TGTGCCAGCAAGGTTTTACTAGGAAACACCATATATTTT
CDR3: CASKVLLGNTIYF

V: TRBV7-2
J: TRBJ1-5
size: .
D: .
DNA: TGTGCCAGCAGCTTAGTCGTATCGGGCAATCAGCCCCAGCATTTT
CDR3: CASSLVVSGNQPQHF

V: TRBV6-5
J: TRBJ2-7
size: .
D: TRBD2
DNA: TGTGCCAGCAGTTCCGGTAGCGGGGGGAGGACTGAGCAGTACTTC
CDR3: CASSSGSGGRTEQYF

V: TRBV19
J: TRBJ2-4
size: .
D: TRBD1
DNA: TGTGCCAGTAGTATAACAGGGGCCCGGGACACCCAAAACATTCAGTACTTC
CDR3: CASSITGARDTQNIQYF

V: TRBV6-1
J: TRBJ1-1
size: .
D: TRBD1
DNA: TGTGCCAGCAGGAACGGACAGGGGAATACTGAAGCTTTCTTT
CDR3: CASRNGQGNTEAFF

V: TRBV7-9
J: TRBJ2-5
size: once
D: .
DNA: TGTGCCAGCAGCTTGGGAGAGTACCAAGAGACCCAGTACTTC
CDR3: CASSLGEYQETQYF

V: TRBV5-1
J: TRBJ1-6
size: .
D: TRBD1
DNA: TGCGCCAGCAGCTTGGAGACAGGGTTGATTTCACCCCTCCACTTT
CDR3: CASSLETGLISPLHF

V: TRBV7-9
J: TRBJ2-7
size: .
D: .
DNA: TGTGCCAGCAGCTTAGCCCAGGCCCTCCAGCTGGACTTC
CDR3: CASSLAQALQLDF

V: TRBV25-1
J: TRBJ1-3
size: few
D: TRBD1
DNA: TGTGCCAGCAGGGAGACAGGGCGGTTACTCGGAAACACCATATATTTT
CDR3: CASRETGRLLGNTIYF

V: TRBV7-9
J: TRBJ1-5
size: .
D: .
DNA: TGTGCCAGCAGCCCGGGACTCCATGGGGTCAATCAGCCCCAGCATTTT
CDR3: CASSPGLHGVNQPQHF

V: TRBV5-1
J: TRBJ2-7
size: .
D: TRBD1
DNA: TGCGCCAGCAGCTCTGGACAGGGCACCTACGAGCAGTACTTC
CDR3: CASSSGQGTYEQYF

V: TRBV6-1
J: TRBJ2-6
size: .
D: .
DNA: TGTGCCAGCAGTGGGAGTGGGGCCAACGTCCTGACTTTC
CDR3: CASSGSGANVLTF

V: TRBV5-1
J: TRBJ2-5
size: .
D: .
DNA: TGCGCCAGCAAACCTATCGCCGGGAACGGAGAGACCCAGTACTTC
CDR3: CASKPIAGNGETQYF

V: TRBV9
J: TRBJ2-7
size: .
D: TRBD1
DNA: TGTGCCAGCAGCCCCAGACAGGGGGTAGGCTACGAGCAGTACTTC
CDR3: CASSPRQGVGYEQYF

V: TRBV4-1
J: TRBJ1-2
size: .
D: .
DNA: TGCGCCAGCAGCCAAGAGAAAATCTCGGGTGGCTACACCTTC
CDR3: CASSQEKISGGYTF

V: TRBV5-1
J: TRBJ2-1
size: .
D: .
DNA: TGCGCCAGCAGACAGGGTCTGCATGAGCAGTTCTTC
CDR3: CASRQGLHEQFF

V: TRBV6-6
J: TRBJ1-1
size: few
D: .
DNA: TGTGCCAGCAGTTACCGACAGCAGAACACTGAAGCTTTCTTT
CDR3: CASSYRQQNTEAFF

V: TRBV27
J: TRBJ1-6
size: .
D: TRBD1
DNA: TGTGCCAGCAGTATGGGACAGGGCCCCACTAATTCACCCCTCCACTTT
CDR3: CASSMGQGPTNSPLHF

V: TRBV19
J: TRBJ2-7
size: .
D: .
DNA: TGTGCCAGTAGCAGGGGCTACGAGCAGTACTTC
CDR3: CASSRGYEQYF

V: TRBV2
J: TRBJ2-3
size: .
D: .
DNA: TGTGCCAGCAGGCCGCCGGGGAGAGATACGCAGTATTTT
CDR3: CASRPPGRDTQYF

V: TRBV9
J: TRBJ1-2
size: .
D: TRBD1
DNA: TGTGCCAGCAGCCCCCGTAGCCCCTTCTCTGGGACAGGGGCCGCGGGGGTCGATGGCTACACCTTC
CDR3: CASSPRSPFSGTGAAGVDGYTF

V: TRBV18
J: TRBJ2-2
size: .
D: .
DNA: TGTGCCAGCTCACCACAGCCTACAGCAACCGGGGAGCTGTTTTTT
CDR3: CASSPQPTATGELFF

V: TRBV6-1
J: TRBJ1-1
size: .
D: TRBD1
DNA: TGTGCCAGCAACCATCTTACCGGGACAGGAGAAGCTTTCTTT
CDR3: CASNHLTGTGEAFF

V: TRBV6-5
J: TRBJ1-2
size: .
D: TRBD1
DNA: TGTGCCAGCAACTCACGGGACAGGGGTTCTGGCTACACCTTC
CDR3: CASNSRDRGSGYTF

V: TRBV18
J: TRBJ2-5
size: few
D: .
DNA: TGTGCCAGCTCTGGACTACAGGCGTTGGAGACCCAGTACTTC
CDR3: CASSGLQALETQYF

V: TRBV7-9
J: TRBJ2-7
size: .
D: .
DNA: TGTGCCAGCAGCCGACAGATCTACGAGCAGTACTTC
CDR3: CASSRQIYEQYF

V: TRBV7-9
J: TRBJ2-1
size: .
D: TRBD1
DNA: TGTGCCAGCAGCTCGGTGACAGGGTCGGATGAGCAGTTCTTC
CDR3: CASSSVTGSDEQFF

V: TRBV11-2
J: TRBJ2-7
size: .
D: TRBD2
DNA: TGTGCCAGCAGGCCCAGGCGGGGGTCGTCCTACGAGCAGTACTTC
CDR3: CASRPRRGSSYEQYF

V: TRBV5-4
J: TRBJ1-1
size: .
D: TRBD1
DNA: TGTGCCAGCAGCTTGGCCCCCCCTGACAGGGGGGATACTGAAGCTTTCTTT
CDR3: CASSLAPPDRGDTEAFF